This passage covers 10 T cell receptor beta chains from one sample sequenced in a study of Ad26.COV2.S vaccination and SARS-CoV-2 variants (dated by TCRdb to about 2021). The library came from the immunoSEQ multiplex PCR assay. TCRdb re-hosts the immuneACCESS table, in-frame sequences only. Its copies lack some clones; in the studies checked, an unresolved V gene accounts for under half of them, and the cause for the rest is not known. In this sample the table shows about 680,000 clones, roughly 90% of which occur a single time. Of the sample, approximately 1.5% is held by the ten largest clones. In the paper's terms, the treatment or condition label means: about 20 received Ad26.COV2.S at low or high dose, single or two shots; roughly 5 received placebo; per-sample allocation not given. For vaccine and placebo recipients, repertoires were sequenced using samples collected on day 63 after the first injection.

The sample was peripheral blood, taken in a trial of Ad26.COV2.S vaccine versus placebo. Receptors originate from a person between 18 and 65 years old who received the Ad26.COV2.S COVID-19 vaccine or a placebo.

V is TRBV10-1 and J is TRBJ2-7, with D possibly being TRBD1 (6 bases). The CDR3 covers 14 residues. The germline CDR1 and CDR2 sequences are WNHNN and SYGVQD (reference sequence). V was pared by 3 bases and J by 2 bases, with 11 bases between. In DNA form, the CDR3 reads TGCGCCAGCAGTGACCGGACAGATACCTACGAGCAGTACTTC. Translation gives CASSDRTDTYEQYF.

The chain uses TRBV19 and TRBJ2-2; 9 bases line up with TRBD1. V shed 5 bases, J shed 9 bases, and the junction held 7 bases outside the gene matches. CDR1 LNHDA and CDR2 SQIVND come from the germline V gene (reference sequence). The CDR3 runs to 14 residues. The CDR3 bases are TGTGCCAGTAGTCCGGGACAGGGTTTGCGGGAGCTGTTTTTT. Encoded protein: CASSPGQGLRELFF.

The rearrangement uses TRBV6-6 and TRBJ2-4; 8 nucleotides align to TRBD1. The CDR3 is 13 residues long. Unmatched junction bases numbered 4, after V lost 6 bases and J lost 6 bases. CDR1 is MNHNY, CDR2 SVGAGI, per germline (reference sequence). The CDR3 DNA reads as TGTGCCAGCAGCTTGACAGGGGTAAACATTCAGTACTTC. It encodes CASSLTGVNIQYF.

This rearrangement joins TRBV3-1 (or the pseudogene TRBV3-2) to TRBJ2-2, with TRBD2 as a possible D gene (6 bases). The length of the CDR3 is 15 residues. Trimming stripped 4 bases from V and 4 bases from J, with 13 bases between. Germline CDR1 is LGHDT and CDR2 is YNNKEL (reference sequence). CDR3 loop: CASSREPGSTGELFF. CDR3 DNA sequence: TGTGCCAGCAGCCGGGAACCCGGGAGCACCGGGGAGCTGTTTTTT.

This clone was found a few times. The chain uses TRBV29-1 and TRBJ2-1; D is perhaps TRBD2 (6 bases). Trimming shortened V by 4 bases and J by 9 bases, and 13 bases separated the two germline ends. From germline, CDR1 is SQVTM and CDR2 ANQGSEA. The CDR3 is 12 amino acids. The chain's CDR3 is CSVGRDGGEQFF. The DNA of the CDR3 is TGCAGCGTTGGGCGGGACGGGGGTGAGCAGTTCTTC.

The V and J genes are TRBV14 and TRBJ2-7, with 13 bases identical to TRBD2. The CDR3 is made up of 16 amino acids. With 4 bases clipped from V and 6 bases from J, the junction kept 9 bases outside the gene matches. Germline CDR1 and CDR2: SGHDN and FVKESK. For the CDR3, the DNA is TGTGCCAGCAGCCGCCGACTAGCGGGAGGCCTCGCCGAGCAGTACTTC. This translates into CASSRRLAGGLAEQYF.

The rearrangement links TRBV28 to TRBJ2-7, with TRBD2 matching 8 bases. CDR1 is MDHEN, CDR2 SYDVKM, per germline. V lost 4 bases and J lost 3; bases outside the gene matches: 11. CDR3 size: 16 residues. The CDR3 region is CASSYTGTSSFYEQYF. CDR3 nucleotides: TGTGCCAGCAGTTACACCGGGACTAGTTCTTTCTACGAGCAGTACTTC.

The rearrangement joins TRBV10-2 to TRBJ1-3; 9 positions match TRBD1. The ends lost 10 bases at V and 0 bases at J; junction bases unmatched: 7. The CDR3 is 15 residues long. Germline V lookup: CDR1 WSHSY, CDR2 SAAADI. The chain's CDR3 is CATSTGGNSGNTIYF. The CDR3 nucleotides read TGCGCCACCTCAACAGGGGGCAACTCTGGAAACACCATATATTTT.

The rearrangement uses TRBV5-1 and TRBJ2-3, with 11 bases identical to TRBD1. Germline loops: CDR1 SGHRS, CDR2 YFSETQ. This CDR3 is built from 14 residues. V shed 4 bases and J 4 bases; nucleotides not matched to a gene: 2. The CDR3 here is CASSRDRGADTQYF. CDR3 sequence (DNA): TGCGCCAGCAGCCGGGACAGGGGGGCAGATACGCAGTATTTT.

This CDR3 reads CASSQSGGTGFNGYTF. DNA of the CDR3: TGTGCCAGCAGCCAAAGTGGAGGGACAGGGTTTAATGGCTACACCTTC. V is TRBV9 and J is TRBJ1-2; TRBD1 matches 9 bases. J lost 6 bases, V lost 4 bases, and 13 bases had no gene match. The CDR3 covers 16 residues. In germline, CDR1 is SGDLS, CDR2 YYNGEE.